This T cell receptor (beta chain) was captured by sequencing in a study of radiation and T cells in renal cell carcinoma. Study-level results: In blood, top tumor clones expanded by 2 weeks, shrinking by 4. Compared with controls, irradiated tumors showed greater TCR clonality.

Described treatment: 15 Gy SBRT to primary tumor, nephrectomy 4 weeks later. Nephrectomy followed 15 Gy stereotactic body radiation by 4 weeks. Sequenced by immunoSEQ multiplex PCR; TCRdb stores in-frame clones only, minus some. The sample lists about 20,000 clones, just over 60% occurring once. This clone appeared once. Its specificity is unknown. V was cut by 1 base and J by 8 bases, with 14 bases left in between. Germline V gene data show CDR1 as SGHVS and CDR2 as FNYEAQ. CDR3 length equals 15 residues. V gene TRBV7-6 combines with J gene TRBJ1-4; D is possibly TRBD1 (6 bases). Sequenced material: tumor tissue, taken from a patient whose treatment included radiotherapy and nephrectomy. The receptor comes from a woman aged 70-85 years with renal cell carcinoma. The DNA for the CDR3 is TGTGCCAGCAGCTTAGAGGGCAGGGGACGAGAAAAACTGTTTTTT. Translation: CASSLEGRGREKLFF.